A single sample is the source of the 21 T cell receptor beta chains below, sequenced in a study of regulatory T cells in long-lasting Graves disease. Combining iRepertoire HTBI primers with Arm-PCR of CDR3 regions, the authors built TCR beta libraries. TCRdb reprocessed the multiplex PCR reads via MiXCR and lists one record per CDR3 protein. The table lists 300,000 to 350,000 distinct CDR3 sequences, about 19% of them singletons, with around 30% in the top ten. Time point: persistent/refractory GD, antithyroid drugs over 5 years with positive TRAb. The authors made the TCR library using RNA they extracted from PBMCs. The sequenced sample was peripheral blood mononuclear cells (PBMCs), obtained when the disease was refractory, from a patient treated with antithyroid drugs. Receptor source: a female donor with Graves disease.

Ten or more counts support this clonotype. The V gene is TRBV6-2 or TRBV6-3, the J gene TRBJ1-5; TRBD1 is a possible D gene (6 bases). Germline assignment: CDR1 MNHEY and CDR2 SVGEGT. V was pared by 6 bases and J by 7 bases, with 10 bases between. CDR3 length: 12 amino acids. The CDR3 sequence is CASRRGRQPQHF. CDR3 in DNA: TGTGCCAGCAGACGGGGGCGACAGCCCCAGCATTTT.

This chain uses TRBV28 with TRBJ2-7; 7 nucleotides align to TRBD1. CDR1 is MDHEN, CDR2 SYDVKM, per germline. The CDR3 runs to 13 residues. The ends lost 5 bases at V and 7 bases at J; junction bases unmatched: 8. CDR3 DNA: TGTGCCAGCAGTAAGACAGGGCTCAGGGAGCAGTACTTC. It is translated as CASSKTGLREQYF.

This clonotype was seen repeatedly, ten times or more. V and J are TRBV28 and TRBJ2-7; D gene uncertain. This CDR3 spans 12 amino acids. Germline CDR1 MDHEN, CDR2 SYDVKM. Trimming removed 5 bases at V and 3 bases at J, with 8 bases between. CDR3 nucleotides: TGTGCCAGCAGTCAAGACCGCTACGAGCAGTACTTC. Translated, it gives CASSQDRYEQYF.

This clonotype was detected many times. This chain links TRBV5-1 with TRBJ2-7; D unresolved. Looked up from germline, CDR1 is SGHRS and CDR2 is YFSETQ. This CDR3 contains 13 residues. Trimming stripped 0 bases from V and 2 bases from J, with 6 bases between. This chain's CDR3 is CASSLDYAYEQYF. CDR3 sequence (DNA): TGCGCCAGCAGCTTGGACTACGCCTACGAGCAGTACTTC.

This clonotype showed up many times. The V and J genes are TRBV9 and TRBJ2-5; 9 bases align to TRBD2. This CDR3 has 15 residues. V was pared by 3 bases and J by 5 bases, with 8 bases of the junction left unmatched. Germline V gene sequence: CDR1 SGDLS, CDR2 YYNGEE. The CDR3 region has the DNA TGTGCCAGCAGCGCGCTAGCGGGGTACATGGAGACCCAGTACTTC. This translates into CASSALAGYMETQYF.

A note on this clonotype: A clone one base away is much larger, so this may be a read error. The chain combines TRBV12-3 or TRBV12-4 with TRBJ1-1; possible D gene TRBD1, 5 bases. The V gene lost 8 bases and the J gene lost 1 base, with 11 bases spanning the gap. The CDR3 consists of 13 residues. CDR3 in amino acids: CASRETANTEAFF. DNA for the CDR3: TGTGCCAGCCGGGAGACAGCGAACACTGAAGCTTTCTTT.

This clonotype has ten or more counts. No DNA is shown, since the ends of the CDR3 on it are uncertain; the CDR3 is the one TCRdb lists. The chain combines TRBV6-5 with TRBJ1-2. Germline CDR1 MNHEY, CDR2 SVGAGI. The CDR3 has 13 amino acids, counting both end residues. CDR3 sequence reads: CASSSSASYGYTF.

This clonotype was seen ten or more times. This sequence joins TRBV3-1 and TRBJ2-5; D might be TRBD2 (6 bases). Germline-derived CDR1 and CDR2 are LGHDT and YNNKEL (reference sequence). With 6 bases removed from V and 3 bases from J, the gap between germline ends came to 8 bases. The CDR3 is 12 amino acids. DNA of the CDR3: TGTGCCAGCAGGTGGGGGGAAGAGACCCAGTACTTC. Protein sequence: CASRWGEETQYF.

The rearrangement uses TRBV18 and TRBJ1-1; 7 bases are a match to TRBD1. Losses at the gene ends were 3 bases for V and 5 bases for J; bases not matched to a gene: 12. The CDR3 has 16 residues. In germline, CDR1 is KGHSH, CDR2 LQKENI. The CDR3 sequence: CASSPRSEGARTEAFF. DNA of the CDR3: TGTGCCAGCTCACCCCGGAGTGAGGGGGCGCGGACTGAAGCTTTCTTT.

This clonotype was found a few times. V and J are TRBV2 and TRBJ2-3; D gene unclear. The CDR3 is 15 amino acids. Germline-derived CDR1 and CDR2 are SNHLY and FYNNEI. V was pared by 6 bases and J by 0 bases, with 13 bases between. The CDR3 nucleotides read TGTGCCAGCAGCCTGCAGATCGCGAGCACAGATACGCAGTATTTT. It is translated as CASSLQIASTDTQYF.

CDR3 protein: CASSPHRGLPYEQYF. CDR3 nucleotides: TGTGCCAGCAGTCCCCACAGGGGGCTTCCCTACGAGCAGTACTTC. The genes are TRBV28 and TRBJ2-7; 9 bases fit TRBD1. Germline V gene data show CDR1 as MDHEN and CDR2 as SYDVKM. Trimming removed 5 bases from V and 2 bases from J; junction bases left unmatched: 7. The CDR3 has 15 residues.

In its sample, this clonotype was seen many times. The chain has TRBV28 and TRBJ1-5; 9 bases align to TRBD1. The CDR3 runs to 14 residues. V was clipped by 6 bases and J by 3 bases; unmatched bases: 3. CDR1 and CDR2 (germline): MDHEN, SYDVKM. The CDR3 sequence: CASSWTGANQPQHF. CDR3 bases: TGTGCCAGCAGCTGGACAGGGGCCAATCAGCCCCAGCATTTT.

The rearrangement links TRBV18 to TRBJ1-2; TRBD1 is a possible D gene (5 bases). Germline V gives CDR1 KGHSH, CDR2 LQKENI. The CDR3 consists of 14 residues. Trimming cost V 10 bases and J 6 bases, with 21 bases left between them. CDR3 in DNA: TGTGCCACGTTCTTACTCCGGGACGCTAATGGCTACACCTTC. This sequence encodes CATFLLRDANGYTF.

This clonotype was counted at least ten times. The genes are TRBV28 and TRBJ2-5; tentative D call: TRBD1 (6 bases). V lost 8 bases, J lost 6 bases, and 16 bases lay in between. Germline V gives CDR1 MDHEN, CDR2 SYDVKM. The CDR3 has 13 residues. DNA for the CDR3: TGTGCCAGCCGGCAGGTTCAGGGGAAGACCCAGTACTTC. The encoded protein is CASRQVQGKTQYF.

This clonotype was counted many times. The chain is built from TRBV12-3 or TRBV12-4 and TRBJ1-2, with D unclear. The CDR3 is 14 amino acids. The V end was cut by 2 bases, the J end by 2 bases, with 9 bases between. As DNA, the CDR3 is TGTGCCAGCAGTTTATATCCAGCGAACTATGGCTACACCTTC. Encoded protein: CASSLYPANYGYTF.

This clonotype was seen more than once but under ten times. CDR3 sequence: CASSFTLRDSGELFF. The CDR3 DNA is TGTGCCAGCAGTTTTACTCTACGGGACTCCGGGGAGCTGTTTTTT. The chain combines TRBV6-2 or TRBV6-3 with TRBJ2-2; perhaps TRBD2 as D (6 bases). Germline V gene lookup returns CDR1 MNHEY and CDR2 SVGEGT. V was shortened by 4 bases and J by 6 bases, with 15 bases between the two germline ends. The CDR3 covers 15 residues.

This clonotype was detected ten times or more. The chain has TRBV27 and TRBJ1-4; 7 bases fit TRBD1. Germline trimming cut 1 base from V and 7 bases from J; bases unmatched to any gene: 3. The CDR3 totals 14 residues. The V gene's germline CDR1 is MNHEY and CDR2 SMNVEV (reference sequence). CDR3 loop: CASSLYRGGEKLFF. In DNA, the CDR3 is TGTGCCAGCAGTTTATACAGGGGCGGTGAAAAACTGTTTTTT.

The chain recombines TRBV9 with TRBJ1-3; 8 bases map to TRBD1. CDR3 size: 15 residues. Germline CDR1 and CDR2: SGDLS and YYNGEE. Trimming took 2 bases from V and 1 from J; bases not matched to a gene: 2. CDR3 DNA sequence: TGTGCCAGCAGCGTCCGGACAGGGTCTGGAAACACCATATATTTT. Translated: CASSVRTGSGNTIYF.

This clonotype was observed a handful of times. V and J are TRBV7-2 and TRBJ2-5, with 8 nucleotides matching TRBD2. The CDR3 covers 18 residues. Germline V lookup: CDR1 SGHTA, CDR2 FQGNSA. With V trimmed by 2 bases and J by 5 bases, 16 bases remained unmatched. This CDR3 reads CASSLFGRGTSITETQYF. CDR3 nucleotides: TGTGCCAGCAGCTTATTTGGACGCGGGACTAGTATAACCGAGACCCAGTACTTC.

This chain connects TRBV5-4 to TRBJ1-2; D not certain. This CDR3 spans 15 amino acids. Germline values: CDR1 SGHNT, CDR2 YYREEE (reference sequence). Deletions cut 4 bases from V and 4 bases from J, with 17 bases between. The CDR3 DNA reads TGTGCCAGCAGCAGGGTGTTAGGTTGGCTCTATGGCTACACCTTC. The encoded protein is CASSRVLGWLYGYTF.

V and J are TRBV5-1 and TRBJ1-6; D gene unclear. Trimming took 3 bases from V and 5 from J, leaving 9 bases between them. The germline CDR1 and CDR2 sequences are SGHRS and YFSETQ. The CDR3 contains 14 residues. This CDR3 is CASSWAPDNSPLHF. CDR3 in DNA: TGCGCCAGCAGCTGGGCACCAGATAATTCACCCCTCCACTTT.